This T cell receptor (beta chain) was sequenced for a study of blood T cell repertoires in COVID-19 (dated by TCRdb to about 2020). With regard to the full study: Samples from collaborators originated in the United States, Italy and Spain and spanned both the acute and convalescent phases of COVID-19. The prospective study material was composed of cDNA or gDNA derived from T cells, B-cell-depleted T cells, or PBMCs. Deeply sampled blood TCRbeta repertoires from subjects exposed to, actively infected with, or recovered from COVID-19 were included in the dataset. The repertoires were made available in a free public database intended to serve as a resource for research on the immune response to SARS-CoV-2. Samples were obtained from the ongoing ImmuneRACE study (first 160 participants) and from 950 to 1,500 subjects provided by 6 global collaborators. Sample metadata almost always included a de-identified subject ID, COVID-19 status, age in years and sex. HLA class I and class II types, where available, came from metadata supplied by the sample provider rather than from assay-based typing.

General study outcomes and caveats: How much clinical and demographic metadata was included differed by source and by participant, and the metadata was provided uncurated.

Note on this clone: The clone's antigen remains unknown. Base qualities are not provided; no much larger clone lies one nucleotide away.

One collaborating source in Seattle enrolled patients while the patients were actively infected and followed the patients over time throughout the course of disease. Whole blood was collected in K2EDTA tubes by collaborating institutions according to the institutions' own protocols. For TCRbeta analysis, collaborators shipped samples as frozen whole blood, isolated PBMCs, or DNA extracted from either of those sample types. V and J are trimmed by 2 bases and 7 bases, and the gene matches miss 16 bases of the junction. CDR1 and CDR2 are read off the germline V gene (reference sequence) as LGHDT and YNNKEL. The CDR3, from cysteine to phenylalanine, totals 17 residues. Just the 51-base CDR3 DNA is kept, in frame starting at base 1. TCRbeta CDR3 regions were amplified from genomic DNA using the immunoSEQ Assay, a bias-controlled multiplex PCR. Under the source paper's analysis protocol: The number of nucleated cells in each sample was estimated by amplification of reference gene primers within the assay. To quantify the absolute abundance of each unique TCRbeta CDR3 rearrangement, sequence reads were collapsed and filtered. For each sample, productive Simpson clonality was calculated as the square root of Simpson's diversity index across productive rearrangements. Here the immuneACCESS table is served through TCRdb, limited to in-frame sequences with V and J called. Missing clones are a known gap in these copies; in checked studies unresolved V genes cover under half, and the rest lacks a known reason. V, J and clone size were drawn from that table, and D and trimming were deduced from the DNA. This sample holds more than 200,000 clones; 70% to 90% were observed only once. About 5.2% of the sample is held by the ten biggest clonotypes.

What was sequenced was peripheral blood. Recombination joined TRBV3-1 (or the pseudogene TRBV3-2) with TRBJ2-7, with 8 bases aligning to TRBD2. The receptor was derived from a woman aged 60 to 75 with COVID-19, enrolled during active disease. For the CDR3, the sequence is CASSQNFAGGIVIEQYF. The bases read TGTGCCAGCAGCCAAAACTTTGCGGGAGGAATCGTAATTGAGCAGTACTTC.